Below, one TCR beta chain is given with its context. Its target is unknown. Germline CDR1 reads MNHNY; CDR2 reads SVGAGI (reference sequence). V shed 7 bases, J shed 3 bases, and the junction held 5 bases outside the gene matches. There are 13 residues in the CDR3. The entry originates in a study of cytomegalovirus exposure and HLA in healthy donors. Findings and limits, study-wide: Generally TCR sequences proved uncommon, though certain public TCRs appeared in numerous donors. The tendency of first-cohort TCR clusters to co-occur in the roughly 130 validation repertoires was the finding of a later analysis. As was reported, the classifier diagnosed cytomegalovirus status with high specificity and sensitivity.

Sequencing was performed with immunoSEQ multiplex PCR; in TCRdb, only in-frame clones are kept and a portion is missing. The table lists 89,000 or so clones, approximately 93% of them singletons, with approximately 1.1% in the top ten. The clonotype comes from a woman in her 30s in good health and CMV-seropositive. The sequenced sample was PBMCs. The V call is TRBV6-6, the J call TRBJ2-7; the match to TRBD2 covers 8 bases. This chain's CDR3 is CASNEAGVYEQYF. DNA of the CDR3: TGTGCCAGCAACGAAGCGGGAGTCTACGAGCAGTACTTC.